Only a few counts were recorded for the clone carrying this TCR beta chain. What it binds is not known. Germline CDR1 is MNHEY and CDR2 is SMNVEV (reference sequence). Trimming took 5 bases from V and 4 from J, leaving 12 bases between them. The CDR3 consists of 14 residues. From RNA transcripts, TCR beta CDR3 regions were amplified. Researchers ran a first-round RT-PCR on the TCR CDR3 using the HTBI primer set. TCRdb passed the multiplex PCR reads through MiXCR, listing each CDR3 protein once. The table records some 500,000 distinct CDR3 sequences, about 15% of them present only once. The record originates from a study of T cells in Graves' hyperthyroidism and ophthalmopathy. Study results and limitations: Most expanded thyroid clonotypes above 0.001 also appeared in blood.

The clonotype was recovered from a woman in her twenties or thirties with Graves' ophthalmopathy. The sequenced sample consisted of blood. The rearrangement links TRBV27 to TRBJ1-5, with D perhaps TRBD1 (5 bases). As DNA, the CDR3 is TGTGCCAGCAGTGCCTCAGGGTCTAATCAGCCCCAGCATTTT. As protein: CASSASGSNQPQHF.